Following are 18 T cell receptor beta chains from one sample sequenced in a study of CD8+CD57+ T cells in acquired aplastic anemia. TCR beta VDJ and CDR3 profiles were obtained from a genomic DNA template. MiXCR, applied by TCRdb to the reads, yields one record per CDR3 protein. This table has fewer than 250,000 distinct CDR3 sequences, approximately 45% appearing once. Patients included in sequencing had previously demonstrated CD8+CD57+ cell expansion by flow cytometry. The sequencing sample was made of sorted CD4+, CD8+, or CD8+CD57+ T cells (not recorded which) from PBMCs. These receptors all stem from a human donor with aplastic anemia.

The CDR3 DNA reads as TGTGCCAGCAGTGAAATGCGGGACAGGCGCTATGGCTACACCTTC. This sequence encodes CASSEMRDRRYGYTF. This chain connects TRBV6-1 to TRBJ1-2; TRBD1 aligns across 8 bases. The V gene's germline CDR1 is MNHNS and CDR2 SASEGT. The CDR3 sequence is 15 residues long. V trimming: 2 bases; J trimming: 4 bases; junction bases outside the gene matches: 6.

The V and J genes are TRBV20-1 and TRBJ2-5, with a tentative D call TRBD1 (6 bases). V lost 5 bases and J 7 bases, leaving 20 bases between the germline ends. CDR3 size: 14 residues. Germline assignment: CDR1 DFQATT and CDR2 SNEGSKA (reference sequence). Here the CDR3 DNA reads TGCAGTGCTCCCCTGGATCCCCGAGGGGGGACCCAGTACTTC. It codes for CSAPLDPRGGTQYF.

V and J are TRBV15 and TRBJ1-2, with 7 bases identical to TRBD1. The germline gives CDR1 LNHNV, CDR2 YYDKDF (reference sequence). CDR3 length equals 13 residues. Trimming took 8 bases from V and 4 from J; bases not matched to a gene: 7. The CDR3 sequence is CATQPGQLYGYTF. The CDR3 DNA follows: TGTGCCACCCAACCGGGACAGCTCTATGGCTACACCTTC.

This clonotype was counted between two and nine times. This sequence joins TRBV15 and TRBJ2-6; maybe TRBD1 (6 bases). This CDR3 has 17 residues. Germline values: CDR1 LNHNV, CDR2 YYDKDF (reference sequence). V lost 1 base and J lost 0, with 10 bases in between. Written as DNA, the CDR3 is TGTGCCACCAGCAGAGCTACAGGGATCTCTGGGGCCAACGTCCTGACTTTC. This codes for CATSRATGISGANVLTF.

V and J are TRBV30 and TRBJ2-5; D uncertain. Per germline, CDR1 GTSNPN and CDR2 SVGIG (reference sequence). The germline V and J ends were trimmed by 0 bases and 2 bases, with 4 bases remaining between them. The CDR3 runs 12 residues. CDR3 DNA: TGTGCCTGGAGTGTAGGACAAGAGACCCAGTACTTC. Its translation is CAWSVGQETQYF.

This rearrangement joins TRBV29-1 to TRBJ1-3; D is ambiguous. This CDR3 is built from 12 residues. V was pared by 7 bases and J by 2 bases, with 9 bases between. Germline lookup yields CDR1 SQVTM and CDR2 ANQGSEA. CDR3 nucleotides: TGCAGCGCGTTGTCGGCTGGAAACACCATATATTTT. This gives the protein CSALSAGNTIYF.

This sequence joins TRBV10-2 and TRBJ2-7, with D tentatively TRBD2 (5 bases). From germline, CDR1 is WSHSY and CDR2 SAAADI. Between the trimmed V and J ends, which lost 7 bases and 6 bases, there was a span of 19 bases. The CDR3 is 14 residues long. The DNA for the CDR3 is TGCGCCAGCAATGAAGGACTTTATTCGTCCGAGCAGTACTTC. This gives the protein CASNEGLYSSEQYF.

As regards this clonotype: This may be a read error, as it is one base from a much larger clone. The chain recombines TRBV7-6 with TRBJ2-1, with D possibly called TRBD1 or TRBD2 (5 bases each). Deletions cut 2 bases from V and 5 bases from J, with 13 bases between. Looked up from germline, CDR1 is SGHVS and CDR2 is FNYEAQ. This CDR3 has 15 residues. The CDR3 here is CASSLIGAGHNEQFF. CDR3 sequence (DNA): TGTGCCAGCAGCTTAATCGGGGCAGGTCACAATGAGCAGTTCTTC.

This clonotype was seen many times. The V and J genes are TRBV6-1 and TRBJ2-3; 7 bases agree with TRBD2. Germline CDR1 and CDR2: MNHNS and SASEGT. The V segment lost 4 bases and the J segment 3 bases; nucleotides outside the gene matches: 7. The CDR3 totals 15 residues. CDR3 nucleotide sequence: TGTGCCAGCAGTGCGGGCGGGGGTGGGACAGATACGCAGTATTTT. It is translated as CASSAGGGGTDTQYF.

Ten or more counts support this clonotype. The chain has TRBV7-8 and TRBJ2-3; D is unresolved. This CDR3 has 12 amino acids. V was shortened by 5 bases and J by 5 bases, with 8 bases between the two germline ends. The germline gives CDR1 SGHVS, CDR2 FQNEAQ. For the CDR3, the DNA is TGTGCCAGCAGCACCTATTTAGATACGCAGTATTTT. It codes for CASSTYLDTQYF.

This clonotype came up a few times. One end of the junction fails to match germline, which may point to a read error. V and J are TRBV7-9 and TRBJ1-4; maybe TRBD1 (6 bases). There are 18 residues in the CDR3. In germline, CDR1 is SEHNR, CDR2 FQNEAQ (reference sequence). Here the CDR3 reads CASSLRSGASSYNEKLFF. CDR3 nucleotides: TGCGCCAGCAGCTTGCGTTCAGGGGCCTCCTCCTACAATGAAAAACTGTTTTTT.

V and J are TRBV10-2 and TRBJ2-1; 9 nucleotides line up with TRBD2. Looked up from germline, CDR1 is WSHSY and CDR2 is SAAADI. Trimming at V came to 7 bases and at J to 7 bases, leaving 8 bases not matched to a gene. The CDR3 loop spans 14 amino acids. CDR3 DNA: TGCGCCAGCACACTGGCGGGAGGGCCTAATGAGCAGTTCTTC. This sequence encodes CASTLAGGPNEQFF.

Many counts were recorded for this clonotype. This chain uses TRBV12-3 or TRBV12-4 with TRBJ1-1, with D possibly TRBD1 on 6 matching bases. This CDR3 has 14 amino acids. With 1 base removed from V and 4 bases from J, the gap between germline ends came to 10 bases. The chain's CDR3 is CASSLVLGGTEAFF. In nucleotides, the CDR3 is TGTGCCAGCAGTTTAGTTTTAGGGGGCACTGAAGCTTTCTTT.

J is TRBJ2-1 and V is TRBV5-1; D is ambiguous. V lost 0 bases, J lost 7 bases, and 5 bases lay in between. CDR3 size: 12 residues. The germline CDR1 and CDR2 sequences are SGHRS and YFSETQ. CDR3 protein: CASSLGQNEQFF. The CDR3 nucleotides read TGCGCCAGCAGCTTGGGGCAGAATGAGCAGTTCTTC. Filled out from reference TRBV5-1 and TRBJ2-1, the complete variable domain reads KAGVTQTPRYLIKTRGQQVTLSCSPISGHRSVSWYQQTPGQGLQFLFEYFSETQRNKGNFPGRFSGRQFSNSRSEMNVSTLELGDSALYLCASSLGQNEQFFGPGTRLTVL.

Remarks on this clonotype: Because the CDR3's place on the DNA is in doubt, the DNA is left out and the CDR3 is given as listed by TCRdb. This chain connects TRBV25-1 to TRBJ2-2; the tabulated D call, TRBD2, remains unverified against the DNA. With termini counted, the CDR3 has 17 amino acids. The germline V gene has CDR1 MGHDK and CDR2 SYGVNS. The CDR3 loop reads CASTPASGGILPESCFF.

The table lists this clonotype with many counts. The rearrangement uses TRBV9 and TRBJ1-2, with D hard to call. The germline V gene encodes CDR1 SGDLS and CDR2 YYNGEE. The germline V and J ends were trimmed by 0 bases and 7 bases, with 13 bases remaining between them. The CDR3 runs to 14 residues. This CDR3 is CASSVDSLPTGYTF. The DNA for the CDR3 is TGTGCCAGCAGCGTAGACTCCCTACCTACTGGCTACACCTTC. The whole variable domain, remainder taken from reference TRBV9 and TRBJ1-2, is DSGVTQTPKHLITATGQRVTLRCSPRSGDLSVYWYQQSLDQGLQFLIQYYNGEERAKGNILERFSAQQFPDLHSELNLSSLELGDSALYFCASSVDSLPTGYTFGSGTRLTVV.

The chain's CDR3 is CASRTPGQADLDEQYF. In nucleotides, the CDR3 is TGTGCCAGCAGGACACCGGGACAGGCGGACCTCGACGAGCAGTACTTC. V and J are TRBV6-4 and TRBJ2-7; 8 bases are shared with TRBD1. Germline lookup yields CDR1 MRHNA and CDR2 SNTAGT. J gave up 5 bases and V 6 bases, and 15 bases lay outside the gene matches. The CDR3 sequence is 16 residues long.

Notes on this clonotype: This could be a read error, since a much larger clone is one nucleotide away. This rearrangement joins TRBV6-1 to TRBJ2-3; D may match TRBD1 or TRBD2 (5 bases each). The CDR3 contains 13 residues. CDR1 and CDR2 from the germline V gene are MNHNS and SASEGT. DNA of the CDR3: TGTGCCAGCAATTTACGGGGCACAGATACGCGGTATTTT. Its translation is CASNLRGTDTRYF.